The 18 T cell receptor beta chains below come from one sample, sequenced in a study of cytomegalovirus exposure and HLA in healthy donors. Researchers ran the PCR with 60 Vbeta and 13 Jbeta primers. The data were produced by immunoSEQ multiplex PCR, yet TCRdb's version contains in-frame clones alone and is incomplete. The sample has roughly 63,000 clones, 75% seen once. Source material: PBMCs. The origin of the receptors is a woman aged 40 to 50 in good health and CMV-seropositive.

CDR3 sequence reads: CASSLTSGGRNNEQFF. The CDR3 DNA follows: TGTGCCAGCAGTTTAACCTCCGGGGGACGAAACAATGAGCAGTTCTTC. The V gene is TRBV28, the J gene TRBJ2-1; D is possibly TRBD2 (6 bases). V was pared by 2 bases and J by 5 bases, with 16 bases between. The germline gives CDR1 MDHEN, CDR2 SYDVKM. This CDR3 has 16 residues. The full variable domain, its missing parts supplied by reference TRBV28 and TRBJ2-1, is DVKVTQSSRYLVKRTGEKVFLECVQDMDHENMFWYRQDPGLGLRLIYFSYDVKMKEKGDIPEGYSVSREKKERFSLILESASTNQTSMYLCASSLTSGGRNNEQFFGPGTRLTVL.

This clone was recorded a few times. The J gene is TRBJ1-4, the V gene TRBV15; the D gene is possibly TRBD1 (5 bases). The CDR3 sequence is 18 residues long. Germline V gene sequence: CDR1 LNHNV, CDR2 YYDKDF (reference sequence). V lost 3 bases and J 4 bases, leaving 21 bases between the germline ends. Written as DNA, the CDR3 is TGTGCCACCAGCAGGGGGGGGATGTTCGGGACGAATAATGAAAAACTGTTTTTT. As protein: CATSRGGMFGTNNEKLFF. Looking up the rest from reference TRBV15 and TRBJ1-4 gives the full variable domain: DAMVIQNPRYQVTQFGKPVTLSCSQTLNHNVMYWYQQKSSQAPKLLFHYYDKDFNNEADTPDNFQSRRPNTSFCFLDIRSPGLGDTAMYLCATSRGGMFGTNNEKLFFGSGTQLSVL.

This rearrangement joins TRBV9 to TRBJ2-1; D uncertain. Germline CDR1 and CDR2: SGDLS and YYNGEE. The V gene lost 3 bases and the J gene lost 0 bases, with 10 bases spanning the gap. The CDR3 consists of 15 residues. This CDR3 is CASSAGWSSYNEQFF. CDR3 sequence (DNA): TGTGCCAGCAGCGCCGGTTGGAGCTCCTACAATGAGCAGTTCTTC.

The chain employs TRBV7-2 and TRBJ1-2; unclear D gene. Per germline, CDR1 SGHTA and CDR2 FQGNSA. V was clipped by 5 bases and J by 8 bases, with 15 bases between them. CDR3 length equals 13 residues. Here the CDR3 reads CASSPKGGSGYTF. The CDR3, as DNA: TGTGCCAGCAGCCCAAAGGGTGGGAGCGGCTACACCTTC.

This clone was observed a single time. The gene calls are TRBV9 and TRBJ2-3, with TRBD2 identical over 8 bases. Germline lookup yields CDR1 SGDLS and CDR2 YYNGEE. This CDR3 region has 15 residues. J was trimmed by 5 bases and V by 6 bases; bases with no gene match: 11. CDR3 amino acids: CASTRAGVKVDTQYF. DNA for the CDR3: TGTGCCAGCACCCGAGCGGGGGTAAAGGTAGATACGCAGTATTTT.

The chain is built from TRBV25-1 and TRBJ2-1; 8 positions agree with TRBD1. The CDR3 has 15 residues. The V gene's germline CDR1 is MGHDK and CDR2 SYGVNS. V shed 4 bases, J shed 6 bases, and the junction held 8 bases outside the gene matches. This CDR3 is CASSASQGAGNEQFF. The CDR3 region has the DNA TGTGCCAGCAGTGCGTCCCAGGGGGCGGGCAATGAGCAGTTCTTC.

About this clone itself: Distinct nucleotide sequences in the sample also encode this CDR3. This chain uses TRBV6-1 with TRBJ2-5; weak D call: TRBD2 (5 bases). The V gene's germline CDR1 is MNHNS and CDR2 SASEGT. CDR3 size: 15 residues. V was pared by 3 bases and J by 5 bases, with 16 bases between. CDR3 in DNA: TGTGCCAGCAGTGATCTCTGGACTCAGCAGGAGACCCAGTACTTC. Residues: CASSDLWTQQETQYF.

Notes on this clone: It is likely a read error: a sequence one base away is far more abundant. The chain employs TRBV2 and TRBJ1-2; 7 positions match TRBD1. This CDR3 comprises 16 residues. After removal of 6 bases from V and 7 bases from J, the junction contained 17 bases not matched to a gene. From germline, CDR1 is SNHLY and CDR2 FYNNEI. The CDR3 region is CASSGSYRGSLGGYTF. The DNA of the CDR3 is TGTGCCAGCAGCGGAAGCTACAGGGGCTCCTTAGGTGGCTACACCTTC. The whole variable domain, filled in from reference TRBV2 and TRBJ1-2, reads EPEVTQTPSHQVTQMGQEVILRCVPISNHLYFYWYRQILGQKVEFLVSFYNNEISEKSEIFDDQFSVERPDGSNFTLKIRSTKLEDSAMYFCASSGSYRGSLGGYTFGSGTRLTVV.

This clone was counted between two and nine times. V is TRBV7-2 and J is TRBJ2-7; TRBD1 is a possible D gene (5 bases). The CDR3 runs 15 residues. Germline V gives CDR1 SGHTA, CDR2 FQGNSA. With 4 bases removed from V and 0 bases from J, the gap between germline ends came to 13 bases. CDR3 region: CASSSTGSNSYEQYF. The CDR3 DNA follows: TGTGCCAGCAGCTCCACAGGCAGTAACTCCTACGAGCAGTACTTC.

This chain links TRBV5-1 with TRBJ2-1, with unresolved D. The V gene's germline CDR1 is SGHRS and CDR2 YFSETQ. The CDR3 contains 14 residues. Trimming removed 6 bases from V and 1 base from J, with 11 bases in between. The CDR3, as DNA: TGCGCCAGCACGGCGGCTAGGTCCTACAATGAGCAGTTCTTC. Translation gives CASTAARSYNEQFF.

V gene TRBV5-1 combines with J gene TRBJ1-5; the match to TRBD1 covers 10 bases. Germline-derived CDR1 and CDR2 are SGHRS and YFSETQ. The CDR3 is 21 amino acids. Trimming removed 2 bases from V and 1 base from J; junction bases left unmatched: 18. The CDR3 region is CASSLHNPRDRGFRSNQPQHF. The CDR3 bases are TGCGCCAGCAGCTTACATAATCCACGGGACAGGGGATTTAGGAGCAATCAGCCCCAGCATTTT.

The J gene is TRBJ1-2, the V gene TRBV18; 7 nucleotides align to TRBD1. J was trimmed by 4 bases and V by 1 base; bases with no gene match: 6. The germline V gene encodes CDR1 KGHSH and CDR2 LQKENI. CDR3 length equals 15 residues. The CDR3 nucleotides are TGTGCCAGCTCACCACGGCAGGGGGAAGGCTATGGCTACACCTTC. This sequence encodes CASSPRQGEGYGYTF.

The chain is built from TRBV11-2 and TRBJ1-1, with D tentatively TRBD1 (6 bases). This CDR3 comprises 17 residues. Trimming stripped 1 base from V and 4 bases from J, with 19 bases between. CDR1 and CDR2 from the germline V gene are SGHAT and FQNNGV. In DNA, the CDR3 is TGTGCCAGCAGCTTAGTAGGCGGGGGCTTTACGAGCACTGAAGCTTTCTTT. This gives the protein CASSLVGGGFTSTEAFF.

The genes are TRBV9 and TRBJ2-7, with D unresolved. Germline CDR1 is SGDLS and CDR2 is YYNGEE. The CDR3 is made up of 14 amino acids. The V gene lost 0 bases and the J gene lost 5 bases, with 12 bases spanning the gap. The CDR3 DNA follows: TGTGCCAGCAGCGTAGAAGGAGTCACGGACGAGCAGTACTTC. As protein: CASSVEGVTDEQYF. The full variable domain, its missing parts supplied by reference TRBV9 and TRBJ2-7, is DSGVTQTPKHLITATGQRVTLRCSPRSGDLSVYWYQQSLDQGLQFLIQYYNGEERAKGNILERFSAQQFPDLHSELNLSSLELGDSALYFCASSVEGVTDEQYFGPGTRLTVT.

CDR3 DNA: TGCGCCAGCAGCTTGGCCGAGGGACAGGATAAGACTGGAAACACCATATATTTT. Protein: CASSLAEGQDKTGNTIYF. The chain links TRBV5-1 to TRBJ1-3, with 8 bases that match TRBD1. The trim removed 0 bases at V and 2 bases at J, leaving 10 bases unmatched. There are 18 residues in the CDR3. Per germline, CDR1 SGHRS and CDR2 YFSETQ.

V is TRBV6-1 and J is TRBJ1-5; D is undetermined. CDR1 MNHNS and CDR2 SASEGT come from the germline V gene. Deletions cut 2 bases from V and 6 bases from J, with 23 bases between. This CDR3 has 18 amino acids. CDR3 coding DNA: TGTGCCAGCAGTGAATCGGCGGCCGTGAAGGTTTTGGGTCAGCCCCAGCATTTT. The encoded protein is CASSESAAVKVLGQPQHF.

This sequence joins TRBV5-1 and TRBJ2-3, with TRBD2 identical over 10 bases. Trimming removed 1 base from V and 3 bases from J; junction bases left unmatched: 17. The CDR3 extends over 20 amino acids. The germline V gene has CDR1 SGHRS and CDR2 YFSETQ. CDR3 coding DNA: TGCGCCAGCAGCTTGACGCCTAGCGGGGGCCCCGGCTGGGAGACAGATACGCAGTATTTT. Translation gives CASSLTPSGGPGWETDTQYF. Variable domain in full (rest from reference TRBV5-1 and TRBJ2-3): KAGVTQTPRYLIKTRGQQVTLSCSPISGHRSVSWYQQTPGQGLQFLFEYFSETQRNKGNFPGRFSGRQFSNSRSEMNVSTLELGDSALYLCASSLTPSGGPGWETDTQYFGPGTRLTVL.

The rearrangement joins TRBV14 to TRBJ2-2; maybe TRBD1 (6 bases). V was pared by 2 bases and J by 1 base, with 11 bases between. The CDR3 extends over 16 amino acids. The germline V gene has CDR1 SGHDN and CDR2 FVKESK. The DNA for the CDR3 is TGTGCCAGCAGCCAACTCAGGGACAAGAACACCGGGGAGCTGTTTTTT. This codes for CASSQLRDKNTGELFF.